The rows below give T cell receptor beta chains drawn from one sample of a study of cytomegalovirus exposure and HLA in healthy donors. Generated by immunoSEQ multiplex PCR, the TCRdb table keeps only in-frame clones and is missing some. The sample includes over 80,000 clones, 73% of them seen just once. The source material was PBMCs. These receptors originate from a middle-aged man in good health and CMV-seronegative. The CDR3 runs from the conserved cysteine through the conserved F or W. The D gene is left open where the match is weak. A clone size is listed for some rows: how often the clone was seen (once, few, many), or a class if it is expanded.

TRBV7-9	NA	TRBD2	TRBJ2-3	CASSLVVSGGPTTDTQYF	TGTGCCAGCAGCTTAGTAGTAAGCGGGGGGCCAACCACAGATACGCAGTATTTT
TRBV7-2	NA	TRBD2	TRBJ2-7	CASSSVSGGFEQYF	TGTGCCAGCAGTTCGGTTTCGGGGGGATTCGAGCAGTACTTC
TRBV4-3	NA	NA	TRBJ1-2	CASSARVSADGYTF	TGCGCCAGCAGCGCCAGGGTATCGGCGGATGGCTACACCTTC
TRBV6-5	NA	TRBD2	TRBJ2-1	CASSPLRAGGREQFF	TGTGCCAGCAGTCCCCTTAGGGCGGGGGGTCGGGAGCAGTTCTTC
TRBV4-1	NA	NA	TRBJ2-5	CASSQAPGTFQETQYF	TGCGCCAGCAGCCAAGCTCCCGGGACTTTTCAAGAGACCCAGTACTTC
TRBV2	NA	NA	TRBJ1-2	CASSAQGNYGYTF	TGTGCCAGCAGTGCCCAGGGGAACTATGGCTACACCTTC
TRBV5-1	NA	TRBD2	TRBJ2-2	CASSFGLAGGANTGELFF	TGCGCCAGCAGCTTTGGACTAGCGGGGGGGGCGAACACCGGGGAGCTGTTTTTT
TRBV7-7	few	NA	TRBJ2-5	CASSLDERLAQYF	TGTGCCAGCAGTCTCGACGAGCGGTTGGCCCAGTACTTC
TRBV28	NA	NA	TRBJ1-4	CASFDSRGVEKLFF	TGTGCCAGCTTCGACTCCCGGGGGGTTGAAAAACTGTTTTTT
TRBV4-2	NA	NA	TRBJ2-7	CASSPGSIYEQYF	TGTGCCAGCAGCCCCGGGTCCATCTACGAGCAGTACTTC
TRBV7-6	NA	NA	TRBJ2-1	CASSLVLRGNEQFF	TGTGCCAGCAGCTTAGTGTTGCGGGGCAATGAGCAGTTCTTC
TRBV2	NA	NA	TRBJ1-2	CASSGHNYGYTF	TGTGCCAGCAGTGGACACAACTATGGCTACACCTTC
TRBV4-1	few	NA	TRBJ2-7	CASRSGIKSYEQYF	TGCGCCAGCAGGTCCGGGATAAAATCCTACGAGCAGTACTTC
TRBV2	NA	TRBD1	TRBJ2-7	CASSEQDRDNTYEQYF	TGTGCCAGCAGCGAGCAGGACAGGGATAATACCTACGAGCAGTACTTC
TRBV6-1	NA	TRBD1	TRBJ1-2	CASSVDRQGNGYTF	TGTGCCAGCAGTGTGGATCGACAGGGGAATGGCTACACCTTC
TRBV27	NA	TRBD1	TRBJ1-2	CASSLKGQGNYGYTF	TGTGCCAGCAGTTTAAAGGGACAGGGGAACTATGGCTACACCTTC
TRBV4-1	NA	TRBD1	TRBJ1-2	CASSRPGQSTSYGYTF	TGCGCCAGCAGTCGGCCGGGACAGTCAACTTCCTATGGCTACACCTTC
TRBV18	NA	TRBD1	TRBJ2-5	CASSPNQGQGETQYF	TGTGCCAGCTCACCTAATCAAGGACAGGGAGAGACCCAGTACTTC
TRBV29-1	NA	TRBD1	TRBJ1-2	CSVYRTGGRYGYTF	TGCAGCGTCTACCGGACAGGGGGCCGCTATGGCTACACCTTC
TRBV10-3	few	TRBD1	TRBJ2-1	CAIRPGQGYNEQFF	TGTGCCATCAGACCGGGACAGGGTTACAATGAGCAGTTCTTC
TRBV7-2	NA	TRBD2	TRBJ2-3	CASSTWTSSTDTQYF	TGTGCCAGCAGCACATGGACTAGTAGCACAGATACGCAGTATTTT
TRBV2	NA	TRBD1	TRBJ1-1	CASSEQGARNTEAFF	TGTGCCAGCAGCGAACAGGGGGCGCGGAACACTGAAGCTTTCTTT
TRBV28	few	TRBD1	TRBJ1-2	CASSPAGTAFYGYTF	TGTGCCAGCAGTCCGGCCGGGACAGCGTTCTATGGCTACACCTTC
TRBV4-1	NA	NA	TRBJ1-5	CASSQDWSGIVPQHF	TGCGCCAGCAGCCAAGATTGGTCAGGAATTGTGCCCCAGCATTTT
TRBV5-1	few	TRBD2	TRBJ2-1	CASEERGPNNEQFF	TGCGCCAGCGAAGAGCGGGGGCCAAACAATGAGCAGTTCTTC
TRBV7-9	NA	NA	TRBJ2-7	CASSWTLDEQYF	TGTGCCAGCAGCTGGACTCTCGACGAGCAGTACTTC
TRBV2	NA	NA	TRBJ1-4	CASRPHINEKLFF	TGTGCCAGCAGGCCCCACATAAATGAAAAACTGTTTTTT
TRBV19	few	TRBD1	TRBJ2-6	CASSPGQGSSGANVLTF	TGTGCCAGTAGTCCAGGACAGGGGAGCTCTGGGGCCAACGTCCTGACTTTC
TRBV6-1	NA	NA	TRBJ1-6	CASSEIGGRMNSPLHF	TGTGCCAGCAGTGAAATCGGGGGGCGAATGAATTCACCCCTCCACTTT
TRBV5-1	NA	NA	TRBJ2-7	CASSLGQGLMREQYF	TGCGCCAGCAGCTTGGGGCAGGGGCTAATGAGGGAGCAGTACTTC
TRBV10-2	NA	NA	TRBJ1-4	CASSASGVKLFF	TGCGCCAGCAGTGCCTCAGGGGTAAAACTGTTTTTT
TRBV18	NA	NA	TRBJ2-5	CASSPQTGQETQYF	TGTGCCAGCTCACCTCAAACAGGCCAAGAGACCCAGTACTTC
TRBV5-6	NA	TRBD1	TRBJ2-7	CASSTDRSSSYEQYF	TGTGCCAGCAGCACGGACAGGAGCAGCTCCTACGAGCAGTACTTC
TRBV15	NA	TRBD1	TRBJ1-6	CATSTWTGTDSPLHF	TGTGCCACCAGCACCTGGACAGGAACGGATTCACCCCTCCACTTT
TRBV28	few	NA	TRBJ1-5	CASRSPSGAERPQHF	TGTGCCAGCAGAAGCCCTTCAGGGGCGGAGAGGCCCCAGCATTTT
TRBV7-9	few	NA	TRBJ1-1	CASSLGQNTEAFF	TGTGCCAGCAGCTTAGGGCAGAACACTGAAGCTTTCTTT
TRBV30	NA	NA	TRBJ1-6	CAWSVLGARNSPLHF	TGTGCCTGGAGTGTACTGGGGGCTAGGAATTCACCCCTCCACTTT
TRBV7-8	NA	NA	TRBJ2-1	CASSSPTGQNEQFF	TGTGCCAGCAGCTCCCCCACAGGGCAGAATGAGCAGTTCTTC
TRBV5-1	NA	NA	TRBJ2-2	CASSLFIRVDGELFF	TGCGCCAGCAGCTTATTTATCAGGGTTGACGGGGAGCTGTTTTTT
TRBV5-4	NA	NA	TRBJ1-1	CASSTWDTNTEAFF	TGTGCCAGCAGCACCTGGGACACGAACACTGAAGCTTTCTTT